This is a list of T cell receptor beta chains from one sample in a study of T cell responses to AZD1222 COVID-19 vaccine. The table came from immunoSEQ multiplex PCR; TCRdb's copy has only in-frame clones and leaves some out. The sample holds some 130,000 clones, roughly 89% seen once. Sequenced here: peripheral blood, sampled on day 0 of AZD1222 vaccination. The receptors stem from an adult in good health. Each CDR3 is given with its conserved first and last residue. A D gene is named only where the DNA matches it firmly. Clone size is given for some rows only: seen once, a few or many times, or a class if the clone is expanded.

v_gene: TRBV29-1; j_gene: TRBJ1-2; abundance: .; d_gene: .; CDR3nt: TGCAGCGTTCTCGCGACCATTGACGCGTCGGCGGGCTACACCTTC; CDR3aa: CSVLATIDASAGYTF
v_gene: TRBV3-1/TRBV3-2; j_gene: TRBJ2-7; abundance: .; d_gene: .; CDR3nt: TGTGCCAGCAGCCTTTCCGGCTACAGATACCACTGGACCTACGAGCAGTACTTC; CDR3aa: CASSLSGYRYHWTYEQYF
v_gene: TRBV28; j_gene: TRBJ2-7; abundance: few; d_gene: TRBD1; CDR3nt: TGTGCCAGCAGCCTCCGACAGGGGGCGACCTACGAGCAGTACTTC; CDR3aa: CASSLRQGATYEQYF
v_gene: TRBV11-2; j_gene: TRBJ2-7; abundance: once; d_gene: .; CDR3nt: TGTGCCAGCAGCCAAGGGGGTGAGCAGTACTTC; CDR3aa: CASSQGGEQYF
v_gene: TRBV12-3/TRBV12-4; j_gene: TRBJ1-1; abundance: .; d_gene: TRBD1; CDR3nt: TGTGCCACCGACTTACCTGGGACAGAGAAAGCTTTCTTT; CDR3aa: CATDLPGTEKAFF
v_gene: TRBV6-2/TRBV6-3; j_gene: TRBJ2-2; abundance: .; d_gene: TRBD1; CDR3nt: TGTGCCAGCAGTTACTCGATTCCCCGGACAGGCTCAACAAATACCGGGGAGCTGTTTTTT; CDR3aa: CASSYSIPRTGSTNTGELFF
v_gene: TRBV28; j_gene: TRBJ1-4; abundance: .; d_gene: TRBD1; CDR3nt: TGTGCCAGCAGTTCCACGGGAACAGGGGAGGGTGAAAAACTGTTTTTT; CDR3aa: CASSSTGTGEGEKLFF
v_gene: TRBV28; j_gene: TRBJ1-1; abundance: .; d_gene: .; CDR3nt: TGTGCCAGCAGTTTTACATCGGACATAGGGGGACCTGAAGCTTTCTTT; CDR3aa: CASSFTSDIGGPEAFF
v_gene: TRBV5-4; j_gene: TRBJ2-2; abundance: .; d_gene: TRBD1; CDR3nt: TGTGCCAGCAGCTTGGTGGGACAGGGGCCCGGGGAGCTGTTTTTT; CDR3aa: CASSLVGQGPGELFF
v_gene: TRBV6-5; j_gene: TRBJ1-1; abundance: once; d_gene: TRBD1; CDR3nt: TGTGCCAGCAGTTACCGGGACAGCTCGAACACTGAAGCTTTCTTT; CDR3aa: CASSYRDSSNTEAFF
v_gene: TRBV5-1; j_gene: TRBJ1-4; abundance: .; d_gene: .; CDR3nt: TGCGCTAGCAGCTGGGGCCTCAGGGCGGCTAATGAAAAACTGTTTTTT; CDR3aa: CASSWGLRAANEKLFF
v_gene: TRBV10-3; j_gene: TRBJ1-4; abundance: .; d_gene: TRBD1; CDR3nt: TGTGCCATCAGCCCCCTTGGACAGGGAAGAAAAGGAGGGACTAATGAAAAACTGTTTTTT; CDR3aa: CAISPLGQGRKGGTNEKLFF
v_gene: TRBV6-5; j_gene: TRBJ1-2; abundance: .; d_gene: .; CDR3nt: TGTGCCAGCAGTTCTACGATCGGGATTAACTATGGCTACACCTTC; CDR3aa: CASSSTIGINYGYTF
v_gene: TRBV11-2; j_gene: TRBJ2-5; abundance: .; d_gene: .; CDR3nt: TGTGCCAGCAGCCCCCAAGAGACCCAGTACTTC; CDR3aa: CASSPQETQYF
v_gene: TRBV28; j_gene: TRBJ1-2; abundance: once; d_gene: .; CDR3nt: TGTGCCAGCTCTGAGCAGGTATTTCCCAGGGACTATGGCTACACCTTC; CDR3aa: CASSEQVFPRDYGYTF
v_gene: TRBV28; j_gene: TRBJ1-5; abundance: .; d_gene: TRBD1; CDR3nt: TGTGCCAGCAGTTCCGGACAGGGGAGCCTAAAGCCCCAGCATTTT; CDR3aa: CASSSGQGSLKPQHF
v_gene: TRBV9; j_gene: TRBJ1-1; abundance: .; d_gene: .; CDR3nt: TGTGCCAGCAGCGTTCTACCGATGAACACTGAAGCTTTCTTT; CDR3aa: CASSVLPMNTEAFF
v_gene: TRBV19; j_gene: TRBJ1-2; abundance: .; d_gene: .; CDR3nt: TGTGCCAGTAGTATGTGGGGAAATTATGGCTACACCTTC; CDR3aa: CASSMWGNYGYTF
v_gene: TRBV5-4; j_gene: TRBJ1-4; abundance: .; d_gene: TRBD1; CDR3nt: TGTGCCAGCAGCTCCGGGACAGTTAATGAAAAACTGTTTTTT; CDR3aa: CASSSGTVNEKLFF
v_gene: TRBV6-6; j_gene: TRBJ2-2; abundance: .; d_gene: .; CDR3nt: TGTACCAGCAGTCCCCCTGGTAGGGTCACCGGGGAGCTGTTTTTT; CDR3aa: CTSSPPGRVTGELFF
v_gene: TRBV30; j_gene: TRBJ1-2; abundance: .; d_gene: .; CDR3nt: TGTGCCTGGAGCCCTCCAGTAATGGGCGTTGGCTACACCTTC; CDR3aa: CAWSPPVMGVGYTF
v_gene: TRBV29-1; j_gene: TRBJ2-7; abundance: .; d_gene: TRBD1; CDR3nt: TGCAGCGCCTGGACAGGGCTCTCCTACGAGCAGTACTTC; CDR3aa: CSAWTGLSYEQYF
v_gene: TRBV7-3; j_gene: TRBJ1-1; abundance: .; d_gene: TRBD1; CDR3nt: TGTGCCAGCAGCCGAGGGGGCCCAAACACTGAAGCTTTCTTT; CDR3aa: CASSRGGPNTEAFF
v_gene: TRBV5-6; j_gene: TRBJ1-2; abundance: .; d_gene: TRBD1; CDR3nt: TGTGCCAGCAACGCCGGGACAGGGACGAACTATGGCTACACCTTC; CDR3aa: CASNAGTGTNYGYTF
v_gene: TRBV27; j_gene: TRBJ2-5; abundance: .; d_gene: .; CDR3nt: TGTGCCAGCGGCAAGGAGGGCAGAGAGACCCAGTACTTC; CDR3aa: CASGKEGRETQYF
v_gene: TRBV6-5; j_gene: TRBJ1-2; abundance: .; d_gene: .; CDR3nt: TGTGCCAGCAGTTACGCCGGTGGGCAGCGACCCTATGGCTACACCTTC; CDR3aa: CASSYAGGQRPYGYTF
v_gene: TRBV19; j_gene: TRBJ1-1; abundance: .; d_gene: .; CDR3nt: TGTGCCAGTAGCCAGGGTGGGGGTACTGAAGCTTTCTTT; CDR3aa: CASSQGGGTEAFF
v_gene: TRBV7-3; j_gene: TRBJ2-3; abundance: .; d_gene: .; CDR3nt: TGTGCCAGCAGCCGAGGGGTGGGCACAGATACGCAGTATTTT; CDR3aa: CASSRGVGTDTQYF
v_gene: TRBV7-3; j_gene: TRBJ1-1; abundance: .; d_gene: .; CDR3nt: TGTGCCAGCAGCTTAATCCCTGGCACTGAAGCTTTCTTT; CDR3aa: CASSLIPGTEAFF
v_gene: TRBV18; j_gene: TRBJ1-2; abundance: .; d_gene: .; CDR3nt: TGTGCCAGCTCACCTTGGGACCATCCGGATGGCTACACCTTC; CDR3aa: CASSPWDHPDGYTF